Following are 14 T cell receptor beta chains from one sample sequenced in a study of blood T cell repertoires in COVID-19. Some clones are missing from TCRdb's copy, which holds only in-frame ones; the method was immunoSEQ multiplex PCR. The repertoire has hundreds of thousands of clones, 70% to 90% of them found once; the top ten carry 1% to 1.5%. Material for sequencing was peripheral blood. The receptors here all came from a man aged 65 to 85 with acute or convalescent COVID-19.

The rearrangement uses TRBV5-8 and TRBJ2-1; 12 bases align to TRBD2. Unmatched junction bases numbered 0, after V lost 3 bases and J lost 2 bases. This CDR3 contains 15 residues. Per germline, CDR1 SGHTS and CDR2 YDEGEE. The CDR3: CASSSSGRAYNEQFF. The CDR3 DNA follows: TGTGCCAGCAGCTCTAGCGGGAGGGCCTACAATGAGCAGTTCTTC.

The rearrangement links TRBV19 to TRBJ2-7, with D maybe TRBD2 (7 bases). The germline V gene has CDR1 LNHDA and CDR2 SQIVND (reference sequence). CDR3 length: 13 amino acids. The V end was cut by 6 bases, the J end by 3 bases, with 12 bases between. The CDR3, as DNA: TGTGCCAGTAGCCAGGGGAGGGGCTACGAGCAGTACTTC. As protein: CASSQGRGYEQYF. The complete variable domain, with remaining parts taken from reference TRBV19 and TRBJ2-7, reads DGGITQSPKYLFRKEGQNVTLSCEQNLNHDAMYWYRQDPGQGLRLIYYSQIVNDFQKGDIAEGYSVSREKKESFPLTVTSAQKNPTAFYLCASSQGRGYEQYFGPGTRLTVT.

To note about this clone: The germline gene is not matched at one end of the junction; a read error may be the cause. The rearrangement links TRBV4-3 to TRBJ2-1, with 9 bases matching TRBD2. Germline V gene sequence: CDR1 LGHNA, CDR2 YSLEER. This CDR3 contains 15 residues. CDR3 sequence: CASSQDPFLSGGPVF. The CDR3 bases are TGCGCCAGCAGCCAAGATCCCTTCCTGAGCGGGGGGCCGGTCTTC.

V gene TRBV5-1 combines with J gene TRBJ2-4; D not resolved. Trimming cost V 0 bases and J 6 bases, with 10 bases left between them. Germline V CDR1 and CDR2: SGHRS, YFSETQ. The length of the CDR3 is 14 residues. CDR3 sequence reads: CASSLASGGNIQYF. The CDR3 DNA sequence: TGCGCCAGCAGCTTGGCCTCCGGCGGAAACATTCAGTACTTC. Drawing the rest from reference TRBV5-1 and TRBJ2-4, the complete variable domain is KAGVTQTPRYLIKTRGQQVTLSCSPISGHRSVSWYQQTPGQGLQFLFEYFSETQRNKGNFPGRFSGRQFSNSRSEMNVSTLELGDSALYLCASSLASGGNIQYFGAGTRLSVL.

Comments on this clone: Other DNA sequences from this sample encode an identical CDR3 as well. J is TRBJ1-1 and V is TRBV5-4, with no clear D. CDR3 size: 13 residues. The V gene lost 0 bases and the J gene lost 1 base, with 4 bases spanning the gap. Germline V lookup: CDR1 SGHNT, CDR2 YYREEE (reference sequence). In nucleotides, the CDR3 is TGTGCCAGCAGCTTGGACAGGAACACTGAAGCTTTCTTT. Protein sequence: CASSLDRNTEAFF.

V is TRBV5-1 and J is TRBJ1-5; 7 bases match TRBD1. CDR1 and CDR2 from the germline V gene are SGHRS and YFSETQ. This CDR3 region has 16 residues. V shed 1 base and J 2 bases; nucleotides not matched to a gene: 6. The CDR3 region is CASSLTGRGGNQPQHF. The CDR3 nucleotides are TGCGCCAGCAGCTTGACGGGCAGGGGGGGCAATCAGCCCCAGCATTTT.

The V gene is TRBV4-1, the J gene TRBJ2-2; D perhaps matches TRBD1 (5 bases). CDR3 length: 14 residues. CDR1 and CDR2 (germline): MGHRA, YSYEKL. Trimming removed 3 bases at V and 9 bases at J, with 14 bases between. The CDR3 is CASSHTQGDRELFF. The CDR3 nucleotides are TGCGCCAGCAGCCACACCCAGGGCGACCGGGAGCTGTTTTTT.

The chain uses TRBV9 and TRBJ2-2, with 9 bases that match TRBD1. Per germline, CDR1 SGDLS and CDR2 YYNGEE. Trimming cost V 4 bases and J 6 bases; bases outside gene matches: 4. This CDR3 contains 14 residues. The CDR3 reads CASSPRQGAGELFF. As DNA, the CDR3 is TGTGCCAGCAGCCCCCGACAGGGGGCCGGGGAGCTGTTTTTT.

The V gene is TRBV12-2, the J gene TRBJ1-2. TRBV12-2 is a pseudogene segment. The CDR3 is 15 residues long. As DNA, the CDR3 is TGTGCAAGTCGCCGCCGGGATCTCGGACACTATGGCTACACCTTC. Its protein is CASRRRDLGHYGYTF.

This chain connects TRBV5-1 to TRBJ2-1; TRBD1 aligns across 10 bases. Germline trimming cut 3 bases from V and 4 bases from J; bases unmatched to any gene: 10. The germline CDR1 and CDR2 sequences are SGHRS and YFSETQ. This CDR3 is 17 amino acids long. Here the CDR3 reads CASSSGQGGSEYNEQFF. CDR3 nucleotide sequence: TGCGCCAGCAGCTCCGGACAGGGGGGATCTGAATACAATGAGCAGTTCTTC.

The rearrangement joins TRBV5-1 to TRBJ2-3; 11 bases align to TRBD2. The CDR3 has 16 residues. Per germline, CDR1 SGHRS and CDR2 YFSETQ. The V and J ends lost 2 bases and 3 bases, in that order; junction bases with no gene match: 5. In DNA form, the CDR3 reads TGCGCCAGCAGCTTCACTAGCGGGGGAGAGACAGATACGCAGTATTTT. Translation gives CASSFTSGGETDTQYF.

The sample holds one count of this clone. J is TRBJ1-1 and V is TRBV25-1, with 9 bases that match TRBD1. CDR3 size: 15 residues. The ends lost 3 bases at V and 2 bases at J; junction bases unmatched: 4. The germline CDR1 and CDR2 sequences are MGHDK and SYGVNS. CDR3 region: CASSDPGQGNTEAFF. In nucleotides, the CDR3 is TGTGCCAGCAGTGACCCGGGACAGGGAAACACTGAAGCTTTCTTT.

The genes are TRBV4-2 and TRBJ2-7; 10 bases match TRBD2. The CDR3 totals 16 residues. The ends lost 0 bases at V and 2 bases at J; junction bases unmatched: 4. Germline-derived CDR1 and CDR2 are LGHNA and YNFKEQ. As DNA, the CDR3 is TGTGCCAGCAGCCAAGAGTTAGCGGGAGGCACCTACGAGCAGTACTTC. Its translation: CASSQELAGGTYEQYF.

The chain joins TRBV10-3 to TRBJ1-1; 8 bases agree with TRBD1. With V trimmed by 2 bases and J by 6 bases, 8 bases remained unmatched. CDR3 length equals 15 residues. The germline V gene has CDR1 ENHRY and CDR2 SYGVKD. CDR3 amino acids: CAISETTGASSEAFF. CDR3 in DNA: TGTGCCATCAGTGAGACGACAGGGGCTTCCTCTGAAGCTTTCTTT.